The sequence of this T cell receptor (delta chain) was determined in a study of Vδ1+ human thymocytes. Study-wide results and caveats: In the thymus, TRG and TRD repertoires looked highly polyclonal with Gaussian CDR3 lengths.

RNA was extracted from the cells and then reverse transcribed. Pooled V-gene forward primers with one constant-region reverse primer generated the CDR3 amplicons by multiplex PCR. TCRdb applied CATT to the multiplex PCR reads for clone calling. This table holds about 25,000 delta-chain clones, roughly 6.7% found once. Trimming cost V 0 bases and J 0 bases; bases outside gene matches: 7. In germline, CDR1 is TSWWSYY, CDR2 QGS. The CDR3 runs to 17 residues. This clone was seen a few times. Its antigen is not identified. Sequencing used Vdelta1+ gamma-delta thymocytes from the thymus. Subset reported: FACS-sorted CD3+ TCRalphabeta- TCRVdelta1+ TCRVdelta2- thymocytes. The TCR comes from a girl less than two years old who had congenital heart surgery. The chain recombines TRDV1 with TRDJ1, with 7 nucleotides matching TRDD3. DNA for the CDR3: TGTGCTCTTGGGGAACTTCACCTGGGGGTTTACACCGATAAACTCATCTTT. This gives the protein CALGELHLGVYTDKLIF.